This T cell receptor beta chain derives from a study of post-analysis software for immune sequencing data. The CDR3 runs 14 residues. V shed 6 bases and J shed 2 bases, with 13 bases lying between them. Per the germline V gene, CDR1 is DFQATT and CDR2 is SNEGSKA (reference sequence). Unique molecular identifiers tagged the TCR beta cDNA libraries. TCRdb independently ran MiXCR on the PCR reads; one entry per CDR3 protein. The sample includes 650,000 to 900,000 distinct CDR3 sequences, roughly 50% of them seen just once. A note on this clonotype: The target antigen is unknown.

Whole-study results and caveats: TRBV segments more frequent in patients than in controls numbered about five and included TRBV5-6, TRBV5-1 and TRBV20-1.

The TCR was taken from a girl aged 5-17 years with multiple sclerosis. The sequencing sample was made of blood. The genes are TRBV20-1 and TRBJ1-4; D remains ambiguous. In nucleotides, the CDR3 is TGCAGTGCCCCCCCCGGAGGGACTAATGAAAAACTGTTTTTT. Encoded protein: CSAPPGGTNEKLFF.